This is a list of T cell receptor beta chains from one sample in a study of blood T cell repertoires in COVID-19. Sequencing used immunoSEQ multiplex PCR; TCRdb keeps in-frame clones, though not all of them. This table holds more than 200,000 clones, roughly 87% found once. Material: peripheral blood. The source of these receptors is a young man with active or convalescent COVID-19. Each CDR3 is given with its conserved first and last residue. D genes are given only for firm matches. Part of the rows lack a size; the others show once, few, many or a class for expanded clones.

>15|TRBJ2-5|-|TRBD1|TRBV3-1/TRBV3-2
CASSQSNRGRETQYF
TGTGCCAGCAGCCAAAGTAACAGGGGGCGAGAGACCCAGTACTTC
>13|TRBJ2-1|few|-|TRBV7-2
CASSLRETGKQFF
TGTGCCAGCAGCTTAAGGGAGACTGGAAAGCAGTTCTTC
>16|TRBJ2-2|-|-|TRBV6-5
CASSYSPVPNTGELFF
TGTGCCAGCAGTTACTCTCCGGTCCCGAACACCGGGGAGCTGTTTTTT
>18|TRBJ2-3|-|-|TRBV10-1
CASSESGGTNTSTDTQYF
TGCGCCAGCAGTGAGTCGGGCGGGACCAATACTAGCACAGATACGCAGTATTTT
>14|TRBJ1-2|-|-|TRBV3-1/TRBV3-2
CASSQVKGRDGYTF
TGTGCCAGCAGCCAAGTGAAGGGGAGGGATGGCTACACCTTC
>14|TRBJ2-3|-|TRBD1|TRBV28
CASRTTGEADTQYF
TGTGCCAGCCGAACGACAGGGGAAGCAGATACGCAGTATTTT
>14|TRBJ2-3|-|-|TRBV7-2
CASSFLVSTDTQYF
TGTGCCAGCAGCTTTTTAGTTAGCACAGATACGCAGTATTTT
>14|TRBJ2-7|-|-|TRBV14
CASSRDISSYEQYF
TGTGCCAGCAGCCGGGACATCTCCAGCTACGAGCAGTACTTC
>13|TRBJ2-4|-|TRBD2|TRBV12-3/TRBV12-4
CASSLRGENIQYF
TGTGCCAGCAGTTTACGGGGGGAAAACATTCAGTACTTC
>17|TRBJ1-1|-|-|TRBV5-1
CASSLEGFRTGRAEAFF
TGCGCCAGCAGCTTGGAAGGATTCCGCACAGGGCGGGCTGAAGCTTTCTTT
>15|TRBJ2-1|-|TRBD2|TRBV7-8
CASSTGLAAENEQFF
TGTGCCAGCAGCACGGGACTAGCAGCTGAAAATGAGCAGTTCTTC
>12|TRBJ2-7|-|-|TRBV15
CASGTGFYEQYF
TGTGCCAGCGGGACCGGTTTCTACGAGCAGTACTTC
>16|TRBJ1-4|-|TRBD1|TRBV14
CASSQYRDRRNEKLFF
TGTGCCAGCAGCCAATATCGGGACAGAAGAAATGAAAAACTGTTTTTT
>19|TRBJ2-1|-|-|TRBV21-1
CASTPAGTGVPSSYNEQFF
TGTGCCAGCACCCCTGCCGGGACAGGGGTTCCCAGCTCCTACAATGAGCAGTTCTTC
>14|TRBJ2-7|-|TRBD1|TRBV11-2
CASSLDRGTYEQYF
TGTGCCAGCAGCTTGGACAGGGGAACCTACGAGCAGTACTTC
>13|TRBJ1-5|-|-|TRBV5-6
CASSSGGNQPQHF
TGTGCCAGCAGCTCGGGGGGGAATCAGCCCCAGCATTTT
>15|TRBJ2-2|-|TRBD2|TRBV19
CASTEAGLETGELFF
TGTGCCAGTACAGAAGCGGGATTGGAAACCGGGGAGCTGTTTTTT
>15|TRBJ1-1|once|-|TRBV6-2/TRBV6-3
CASSKPAGVLAEAFF
TGTGCCAGCAGTAAACCCGCCGGAGTATTGGCTGAAGCTTTCTTT
>13|TRBJ1-5|-|-|TRBV7-8
CASSQGRNQPQHF
TGTGCCAGCAGCCAGGGGCGGAATCAGCCCCAGCATTTT
>13|TRBJ1-1|-|-|TRBV3-1/TRBV3-2
CASSQATGIRPFF
TGTGCCAGCAGCCAAGCAACAGGGATCAGGCCTTTCTTT
>14|TRBJ1-5|-|TRBD1|TRBV4-3
CASSTDRGNQPQHF
TGCGCCAGCTCAACGGACAGGGGAAATCAGCCCCAGCATTTT
>15|TRBJ2-1|-|TRBD2|TRBV11-3
CASSLETSGDNEQFF
TGTGCCAGCAGCTTAGAGACTAGCGGGGATAATGAGCAGTTCTTC
>18|TRBJ1-3|-|-|TRBV4-1
CASSQDQGTRLTGNTIYF
TGCGCCAGCAGCCAAGATCAGGGCACACGGCTTACTGGAAACACCATATATTTT
>15|TRBJ2-7|-|TRBD1|TRBV2
CASSAPGQGAYEQYF
TGTGCCAGCAGCGCTCCGGGACAGGGAGCCTACGAGCAGTACTTC
>14|TRBJ2-3|-|-|TRBV14
CASSLEHSTDTQYF
TGTGCCAGCAGCCTCGAACATAGCACAGATACGCAGTATTTT
>13|TRBJ2-5|-|-|TRBV6-6
CASSETQTETQYF
TGTGCCAGCAGTGAGACCCAGACTGAGACCCAGTACTTC
>13|TRBJ1-2|-|-|TRBV28
CASSLGIRGGYTF
TGTGCCAGCAGCCTCGGGATTAGAGGTGGCTACACCTTC
>14|TRBJ2-7|-|TRBD2|TRBV9
CASSLAVDSYEQYF
TGTGCCAGCAGTCTAGCGGTGGACTCCTACGAGCAGTACTTC
>15|TRBJ2-1|few|-|TRBV25-1
CASSSPRGNLDEQFF
TGTGCCAGCAGTTCCCCTAGGGGGAATCTCGATGAGCAGTTCTTC
>13|TRBJ1-1|-|-|TRBV7-3
CASSLTLSGKAFF
TGTGCCAGCAGCTTAACGCTTTCGGGGAAAGCTTTCTTT
>14|TRBJ1-1|-|TRBD1|TRBV5-6
CASSPMWQGVQAFF
TGTGCCAGCAGCCCCATGTGGCAGGGGGTGCAAGCTTTCTTT
>18|TRBJ2-6|-|-|TRBV27
CASSLYNRDYSGANVLTF
TGTGCCAGCAGTTTATATAACAGGGATTACTCTGGGGCCAACGTCCTGACTTTC
>14|TRBJ1-2|few|-|TRBV27
CASSPTRTVYGYTF
TGTGCCAGCAGTCCTACCCGGACAGTCTATGGCTACACCTTC